This record covers a single T cell receptor beta chain. From germline, CDR1 is SGHDT and CDR2 YYEEEE. The CDR3 runs 16 residues. Trimming took 1 base from V and 5 from J, leaving 16 bases between them. Using immunoSEQ multiplex PCR, the repertoire was profiled, and TCRdb retains in-frame clones only, with some absent. Among 150,000 to 200,000 clones listed, approximately 94% were seen once. The data were obtained in a study of control samples from healthy donors and cancer patients. This chain joins TRBV5-6 and TRBJ2-1; D call uncertain. The sequence came from a woman younger than 30 in good health. The sequenced material came from blood. Here the CDR3 DNA reads TGTGCCAGCAGCTTGACGGGCCGGTATCTTGACAATGAGCAGTTCTTC. It codes for CASSLTGRYLDNEQFF.